This TCR beta chain was identified in a study of blood T cell repertoires in COVID-19. Study in general: Researchers got acute and convalescent COVID-19 samples from the United States, Italy and Spain.

In this sample, this clone turned up a few times. Sequencing used immunoSEQ multiplex PCR; TCRdb keeps in-frame clones, though not all of them. The table lists more than 120,000 clones, about 85% of them singletons. The source material was peripheral blood. This TCR came from a human donor with acute or convalescent COVID-19. The donor label of this sample is uncertain.

The CDR3 protein is CARRRDCARRRSNTEAFF. For the CDR3, the DNA is TGTGCCAGACGCCGTGACTGTGCCAGACGCCGTTCGAACACTGAAGCTTTCTTT. The chain has TRBV9 and TRBJ1-1; no clear D. CDR1 and CDR2 (germline): SGDLS, YYNGEE. This CDR3 is built from 18 residues. V shed 8 bases and J shed 1 base, with 27 bases lying between them.